The next 3 T cell receptor beta chains were all read from a single sample in a study of spatial heterogeneity in lung cancer. Time point noted: blood at routine non-recurrence follow-up after resection. From the 5' RACE reads, TCRdb called clonotypes with MiXCR, one entry per CDR3 protein. Among approximately 2,500 distinct CDR3 sequences, 50% to 70% were seen once, and the ten largest hold under 10%. Sequenced here: PBMCs, sampled at follow-up. These TCRs come from a female donor with early-stage non-small cell lung cancer.

On this clonotype itself: A library prepared for alpha chains yielded this beta chain as an off-target read; its size is of little meaning. The chain couples TRBV12-5 to TRBJ2-1, with no clear D. The germline V gene encodes CDR1 LGHNT and CDR2 FRNRAP. The V end lost 5 bases, the J end lost 8 bases, and 7 bases lay between the germline ends. The CDR3 runs 11 residues. As DNA, the CDR3 is TGTGCTAGTGGTCTGGACCATGAGCAGTTCTTC. This translates into CASGLDHEQFF.

About this clonotype: The library was prepared for alpha chains; this beta chain is a stray read, so its frequency means little. The chain couples TRBV7-3 to TRBJ2-7; perhaps TRBD2 as D (6 bases). Germline loops: CDR1 SGHTA, CDR2 FQGTGA. There are 14 residues in the CDR3. Trimming stripped 1 base from V and 2 bases from J, with 9 bases between. The CDR3 nucleotides read TGTGCCAGCAGCTTAAGCGGGAACGCCTACGAGCAGTACTTC. Translated, it gives CASSLSGNAYEQYF.

As for this clonotype: This beta chain turned up in a library designed for alpha chains; as an off-target read, its abundance says little. The rearrangement uses TRBV5-1 and TRBJ2-3; 12 bases line up with TRBD2. CDR1 is SGHRS, CDR2 YFSETQ, per germline. The J segment lost 0 bases and the V segment lost 2 bases, leaving 7 bases of the junction unmatched. This CDR3 is built from 18 residues. CDR3 protein: CASSFSPGTSGSTDTQYF. CDR3 nucleotides: TGCGCCAGCAGCTTCTCCCCCGGGACTAGCGGGAGCACAGATACGCAGTATTTT.